This TCR beta chain was captured in a study of blood T cell repertoires in COVID-19 (dated by TCRdb to between 2020 and 2021). Broadly, across the study: Samples from collaborators originated in the United States, Italy and Spain and spanned both the acute and convalescent phases of COVID-19. Subjects who had been exposed to COVID-19, were actively infected with it, or had recovered from it provided the deeply sampled blood TCRbeta repertoires that made up the dataset. The repertoires were made available in a free public database intended to serve as a resource for research on the immune response to SARS-CoV-2. Samples came from the ongoing ImmuneRACE study (first 160 participants) plus 1,254 subjects from 6 global collaborators. HLA class I and class II types, where available, came from metadata supplied by the sample provider rather than from assay-based typing. The prospective study material was composed of cDNA or gDNA derived from T cells, B-cell-depleted T cells, or PBMCs. Sample metadata almost always included a de-identified subject ID, COVID-19 status, age in years and sex.

General conclusions and limits of the study: The amount of clinical and demographic metadata varied by source and participant and was provided uncurated.

Collaborating institutions collected whole blood in K2EDTA tubes following their own protocols. Collaborator samples were shipped for TCRbeta analysis as frozen whole blood, isolated PBMCs, or DNA extracted from either sample type. About this clone: The antigen this receptor binds is unknown. Base qualities are missing; no much larger clone stands one base away.

TCRbeta CDR3 regions were amplified from genomic DNA by means of the immunoSEQ Assay, a bias-controlled multiplex PCR. Processing in the source paper ran as follows. Nucleated cell counts per sample were estimated from amplification of reference gene primers within the assay. To quantify the absolute abundance of each unique TCRbeta CDR3 rearrangement, sequence reads were collapsed and filtered. For each sample, productive Simpson clonality was calculated by taking the square root of Simpson's diversity index across productive rearrangements. As stored in TCRdb, this immuneACCESS dataset retains in-frame rearrangements with V and J assigned. A fraction of the clones does not appear; measured against another copy, unresolved V genes explain less than half of the discrepancy, and the remainder lacks a known reason. That table furnishes V, J and clone size, whereas the DNA furnished D and trimming. The sample profile shows roughly 130,000 clones; 87% of them were found once. The leading ten clones occupy about 3.6% of the sample.

Including the terminal cysteine and phenylalanine, the CDR3 comprises 15 residues. This entry keeps only the CDR3 DNA: 45 bases, framed from base 1. A distance of 15 bases separates the germline ends of V and J, which lose 4 bases and 3 bases respectively. The germline V gene encodes CDR1 LGHDT and CDR2 YNNKEL (reference sequence). The chain is made from TRBV3-1 (or the pseudogene TRBV3-2) and TRBJ1-1, with no confident D gene call. This sequence originates from a woman in her sixties or seventies with acute or convalescent COVID-19. The sequencing input was peripheral blood. The nucleotide sequence reads as follows: TGTGCCAGCAGCCGGTCGGGAGGAGGTTACACTGAAGCTTTCTTT. The translation is CASSRSGGGYTEAFF.